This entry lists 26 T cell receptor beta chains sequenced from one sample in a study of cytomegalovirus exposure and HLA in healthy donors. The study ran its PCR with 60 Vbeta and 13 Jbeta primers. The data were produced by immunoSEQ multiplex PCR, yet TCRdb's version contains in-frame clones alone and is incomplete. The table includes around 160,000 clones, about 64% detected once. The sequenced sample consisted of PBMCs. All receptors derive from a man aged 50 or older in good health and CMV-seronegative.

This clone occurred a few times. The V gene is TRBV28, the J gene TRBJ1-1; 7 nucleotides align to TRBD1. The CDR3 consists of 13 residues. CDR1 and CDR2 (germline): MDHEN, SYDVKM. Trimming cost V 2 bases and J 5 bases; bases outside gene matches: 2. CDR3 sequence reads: CASSLETGTEAFF. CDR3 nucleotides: TGTGCCAGCAGTTTAGAGACAGGGACTGAAGCTTTCTTT.

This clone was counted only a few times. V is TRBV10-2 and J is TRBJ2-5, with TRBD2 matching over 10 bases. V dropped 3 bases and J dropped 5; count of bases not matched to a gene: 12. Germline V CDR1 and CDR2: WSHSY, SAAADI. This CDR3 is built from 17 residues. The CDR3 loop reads CASSDPSQRGGRETQYF. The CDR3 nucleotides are TGCGCCAGCAGTGATCCTAGCCAGCGGGGGGGCCGGGAGACCCAGTACTTC.

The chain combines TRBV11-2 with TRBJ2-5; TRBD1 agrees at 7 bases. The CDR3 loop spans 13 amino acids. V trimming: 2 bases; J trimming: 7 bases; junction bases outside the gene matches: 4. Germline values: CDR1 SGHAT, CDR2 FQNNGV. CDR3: CASSLLAGGTQYF. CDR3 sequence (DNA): TGTGCCAGCAGCTTATTGGCAGGGGGGACCCAGTACTTC.

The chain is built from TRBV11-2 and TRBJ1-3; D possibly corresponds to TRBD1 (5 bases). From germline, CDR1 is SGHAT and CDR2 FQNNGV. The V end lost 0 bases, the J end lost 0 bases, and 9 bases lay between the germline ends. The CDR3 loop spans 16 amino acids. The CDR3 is CASSLDPGGSGNTIYF. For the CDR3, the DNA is TGTGCCAGCAGCTTAGATCCCGGGGGCTCTGGAAACACCATATATTTT.

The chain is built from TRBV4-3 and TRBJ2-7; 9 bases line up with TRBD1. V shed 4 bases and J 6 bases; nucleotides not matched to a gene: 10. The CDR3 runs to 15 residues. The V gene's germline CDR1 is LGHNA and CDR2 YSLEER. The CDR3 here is CASSLLRDRASEQYF. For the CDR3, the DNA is TGCGCCAGCAGCCTACTTAGGGACAGGGCCTCCGAGCAGTACTTC.

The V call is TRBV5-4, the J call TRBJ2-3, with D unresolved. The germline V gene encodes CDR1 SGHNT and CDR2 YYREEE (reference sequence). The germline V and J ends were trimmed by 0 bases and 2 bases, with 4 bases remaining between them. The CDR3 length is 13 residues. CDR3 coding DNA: TGTGCCAGCAGCTTGGAACTCACAGATACGCAGTATTTT. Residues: CASSLELTDTQYF.

The CDR3 is CASAPTTGLSGYTF. CDR3 DNA: TGTGCCAGCGCTCCTACGACAGGGTTAAGTGGCTACACCTTC. The chain is built from TRBV27 and TRBJ1-2; 7 positions match TRBD1. Germline lookup yields CDR1 MNHEY and CDR2 SMNVEV (reference sequence). After removal of 8 bases from V and 7 bases from J, the junction contained 13 bases not matched to a gene. The CDR3 sequence is 14 residues long.

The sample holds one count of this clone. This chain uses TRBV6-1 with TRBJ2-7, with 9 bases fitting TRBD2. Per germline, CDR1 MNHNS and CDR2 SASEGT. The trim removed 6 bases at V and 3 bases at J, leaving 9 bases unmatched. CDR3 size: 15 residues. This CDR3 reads CASRPPSGAFYEQYF. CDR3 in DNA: TGTGCCAGCAGGCCCCCTAGCGGGGCATTCTACGAGCAGTACTTC.

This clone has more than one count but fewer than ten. The CDR3 sequence: CASSPLGQGIWNEQFF. CDR3 nucleotide sequence: TGTGCCAGCAGCCCCCTCGGACAGGGGATTTGGAATGAGCAGTTCTTC. The gene calls are TRBV7-2 and TRBJ2-1; TRBD1 aligns across 9 bases. The CDR3 runs to 16 residues. Germline values: CDR1 SGHTA, CDR2 FQGNSA. V dropped 5 bases and J dropped 7; count of bases not matched to a gene: 12.

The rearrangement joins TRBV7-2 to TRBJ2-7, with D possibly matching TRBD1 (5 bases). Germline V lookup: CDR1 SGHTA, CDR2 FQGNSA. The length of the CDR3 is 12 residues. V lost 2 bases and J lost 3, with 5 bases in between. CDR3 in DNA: TGTGCCAGCAGCTTAACAGGCTACGAGCAGTACTTC. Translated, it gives CASSLTGYEQYF. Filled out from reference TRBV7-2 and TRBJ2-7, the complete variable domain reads GAGVSQSPSNKVTEKGKDVELRCDPISGHTALYWYRQSLGQGLEFLIYFQGNSAPDKSGLPSDRFSAERTGGSVSTLTIQRTQQEDSAVYLCASSLTGYEQYFGPGTRLTVT.

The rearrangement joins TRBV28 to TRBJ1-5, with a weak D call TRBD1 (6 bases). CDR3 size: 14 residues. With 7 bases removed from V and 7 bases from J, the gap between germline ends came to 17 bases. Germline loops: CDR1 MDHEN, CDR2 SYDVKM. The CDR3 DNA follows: TGTGCCAGCAATCAGGGCTCCAGGGGCCAGCCCCAGCATTTT. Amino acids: CASNQGSRGQPQHF.

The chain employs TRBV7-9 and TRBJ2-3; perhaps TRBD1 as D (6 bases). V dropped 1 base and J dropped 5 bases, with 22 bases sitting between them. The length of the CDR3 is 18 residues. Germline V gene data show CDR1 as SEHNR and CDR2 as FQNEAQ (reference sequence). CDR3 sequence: CASSLGARQAIRGDTQYF. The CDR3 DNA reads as TGTGCCAGCAGCTTAGGTGCCCGACAGGCGATAAGGGGAGATACGCAGTATTTT.

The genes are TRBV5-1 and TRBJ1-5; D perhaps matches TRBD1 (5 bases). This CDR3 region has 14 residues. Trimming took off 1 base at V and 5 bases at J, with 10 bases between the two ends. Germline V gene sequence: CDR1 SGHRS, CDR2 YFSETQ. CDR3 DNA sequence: TGCGCCAGCAGCTTGAGCTGGGGGGATCAGCCCCAGCATTTT. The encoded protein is CASSLSWGDQPQHF. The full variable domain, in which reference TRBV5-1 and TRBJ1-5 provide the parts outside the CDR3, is KAGVTQTPRYLIKTRGQQVTLSCSPISGHRSVSWYQQTPGQGLQFLFEYFSETQRNKGNFPGRFSGRQFSNSRSEMNVSTLELGDSALYLCASSLSWGDQPQHFGDGTRLSIL.

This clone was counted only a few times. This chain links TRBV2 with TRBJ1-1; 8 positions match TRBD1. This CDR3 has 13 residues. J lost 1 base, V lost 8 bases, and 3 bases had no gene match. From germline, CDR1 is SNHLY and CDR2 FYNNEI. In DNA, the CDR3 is TGTGCCAGCGGGGGACAGGCGAACACTGAAGCTTTCTTT. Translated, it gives CASGGQANTEAFF. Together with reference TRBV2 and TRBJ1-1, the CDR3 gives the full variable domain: EPEVTQTPSHQVTQMGQEVILRCVPISNHLYFYWYRQILGQKVEFLVSFYNNEISEKSEIFDDQFSVERPDGSNFTLKIRSTKLEDSAMYFCASGGQANTEAFFGQGTRLTVV.

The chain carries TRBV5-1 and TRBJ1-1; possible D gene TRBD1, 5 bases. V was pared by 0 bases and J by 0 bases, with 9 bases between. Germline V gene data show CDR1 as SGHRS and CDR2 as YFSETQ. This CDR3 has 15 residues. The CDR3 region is CASSLAPGLNTEAFF. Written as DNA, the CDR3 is TGCGCCAGCAGCTTGGCCCCAGGGCTGAACACTGAAGCTTTCTTT.

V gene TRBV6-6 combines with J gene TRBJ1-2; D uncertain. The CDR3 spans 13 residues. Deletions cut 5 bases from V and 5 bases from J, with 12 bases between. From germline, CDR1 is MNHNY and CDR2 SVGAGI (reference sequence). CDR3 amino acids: CASSPGYLYGYTF. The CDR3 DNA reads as TGTGCCAGCAGTCCGGGATATCTATATGGCTACACCTTC.

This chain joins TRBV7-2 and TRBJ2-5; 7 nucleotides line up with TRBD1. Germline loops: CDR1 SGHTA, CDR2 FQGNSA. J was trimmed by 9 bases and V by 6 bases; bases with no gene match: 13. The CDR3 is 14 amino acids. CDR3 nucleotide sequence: TGTGCCAGCAGTCCAGGGGGTAGCTCCCCCCCCCAGTACTTC. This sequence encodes CASSPGGSSPPQYF.

In DNA, the CDR3 is TGCGCCAGCAGCTTGGGCCGGGAGGCACCCCTCCACTTT. It yields the protein CASSLGREAPLHF. The V call is TRBV5-1, the J call TRBJ1-6; unclear D gene. There are 13 residues in the CDR3. V lost 0 bases and J lost 11, with 9 bases in between. CDR1 and CDR2 (germline): SGHRS, YFSETQ. Drawing the rest from reference TRBV5-1 and TRBJ1-6, the complete variable domain is KAGVTQTPRYLIKTRGQQVTLSCSPISGHRSVSWYQQTPGQGLQFLFEYFSETQRNKGNFPGRFSGRQFSNSRSEMNVSTLELGDSALYLCASSLGREAPLHFGNGTRLTVT.

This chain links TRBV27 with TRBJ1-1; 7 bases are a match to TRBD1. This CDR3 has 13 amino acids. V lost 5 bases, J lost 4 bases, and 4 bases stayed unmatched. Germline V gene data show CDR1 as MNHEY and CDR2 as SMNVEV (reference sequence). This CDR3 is CASSQGVSTEAFF. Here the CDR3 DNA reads TGTGCCAGCAGTCAGGGGGTTTCCACTGAAGCTTTCTTT.

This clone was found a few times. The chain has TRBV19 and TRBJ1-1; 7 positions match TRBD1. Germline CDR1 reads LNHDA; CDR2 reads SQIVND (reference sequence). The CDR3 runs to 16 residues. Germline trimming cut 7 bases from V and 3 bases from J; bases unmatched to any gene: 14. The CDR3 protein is CASTRDSTLFDTEAFF. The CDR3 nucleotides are TGTGCCAGTACTCGGGACAGTACCTTGTTTGACACTGAAGCTTTCTTT.

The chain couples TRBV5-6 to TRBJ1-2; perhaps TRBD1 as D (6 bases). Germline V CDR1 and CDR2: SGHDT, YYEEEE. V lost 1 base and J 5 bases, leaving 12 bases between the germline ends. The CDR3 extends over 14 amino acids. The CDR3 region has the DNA TGTGCCAGCAGCTTGATTGGAGACAGGTATGGCTACACCTTC. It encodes CASSLIGDRYGYTF.

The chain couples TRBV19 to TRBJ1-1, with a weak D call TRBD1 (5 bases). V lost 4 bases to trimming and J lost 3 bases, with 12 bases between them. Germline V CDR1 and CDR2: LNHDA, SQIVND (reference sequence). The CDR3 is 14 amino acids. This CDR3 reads CASSRGSRDTEAFF. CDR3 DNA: TGTGCCAGTAGTAGAGGTTCCAGGGACACTGAAGCTTTCTTT.

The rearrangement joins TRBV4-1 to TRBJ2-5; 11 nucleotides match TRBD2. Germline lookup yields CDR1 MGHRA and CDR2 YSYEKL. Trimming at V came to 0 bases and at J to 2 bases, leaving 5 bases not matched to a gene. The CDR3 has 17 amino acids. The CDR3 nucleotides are TGCGCCAGCAGCCAAGACACTAGCGGGGGAAATCAAGAGACCCAGTACTTC. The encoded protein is CASSQDTSGGNQETQYF.

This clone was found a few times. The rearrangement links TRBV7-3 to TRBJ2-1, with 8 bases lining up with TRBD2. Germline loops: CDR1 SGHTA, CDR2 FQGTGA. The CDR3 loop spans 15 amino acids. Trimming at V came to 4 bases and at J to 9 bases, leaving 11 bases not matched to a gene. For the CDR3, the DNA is TGTGCCAGCAGCTCCCAACGGCGGGGGGACGGTGAGCAGTTCTTC. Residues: CASSSQRRGDGEQFF.

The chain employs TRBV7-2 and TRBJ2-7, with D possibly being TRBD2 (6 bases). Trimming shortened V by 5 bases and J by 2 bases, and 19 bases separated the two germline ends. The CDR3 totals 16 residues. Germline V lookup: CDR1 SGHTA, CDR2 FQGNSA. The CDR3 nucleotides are TGTGCCAGCAGCCCCCAGGGAGGAAGGGATACCTACGAGCAGTACTTC. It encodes CASSPQGGRDTYEQYF.

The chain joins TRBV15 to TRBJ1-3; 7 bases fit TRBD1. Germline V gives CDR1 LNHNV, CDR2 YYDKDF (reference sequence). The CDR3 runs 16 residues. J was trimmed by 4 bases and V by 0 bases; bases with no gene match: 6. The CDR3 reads CATSRDIGTVGNTIYF. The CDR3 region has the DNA TGTGCCACCAGCAGAGATATCGGGACAGTCGGAAACACCATATATTTT.